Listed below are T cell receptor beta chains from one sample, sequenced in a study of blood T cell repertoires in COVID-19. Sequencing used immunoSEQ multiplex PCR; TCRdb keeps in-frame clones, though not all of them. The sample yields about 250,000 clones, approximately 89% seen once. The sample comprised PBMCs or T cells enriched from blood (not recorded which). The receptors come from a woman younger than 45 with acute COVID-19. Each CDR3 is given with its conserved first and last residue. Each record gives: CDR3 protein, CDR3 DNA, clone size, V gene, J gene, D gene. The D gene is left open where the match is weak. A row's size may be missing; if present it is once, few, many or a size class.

CDR3aa: CASGQRRTGPFF
CDR3nt: TGTGCCAGCGGACAACGCCGGACAGGACCGTTCTTC
abundance: .
v_gene: TRBV21-1
j_gene: TRBJ2-1
d_gene: .

CDR3aa: CASSLAGAHNEQFF
CDR3nt: TGTGCCAGCAGTCTAGCGGGGGCCCACAATGAGCAGTTCTTC
abundance: .
v_gene: TRBV7-2
j_gene: TRBJ2-1
d_gene: TRBD2

CDR3aa: CASSQKLAGGNTDTQYF
CDR3nt: TGCGCCAGCAGCCAAAAACTAGCGGGGGGCAACACAGATACGCAGTATTTT
abundance: .
v_gene: TRBV4-1
j_gene: TRBJ2-3
d_gene: TRBD2

CDR3aa: CASSPSLTGQETQYF
CDR3nt: TGTGCCAGCTCACCATCCCTGACAGGCCAAGAGACCCAGTACTTC
abundance: .
v_gene: TRBV18
j_gene: TRBJ2-5
d_gene: .

CDR3aa: CASSLQGAGQPQHF
CDR3nt: TGCGCCAGCAGCCTACAGGGGGCCGGGCAGCCCCAGCATTTT
abundance: .
v_gene: TRBV5-1
j_gene: TRBJ1-5
d_gene: TRBD1

CDR3aa: CSASTGYGYTF
CDR3nt: TGCAGTGCTTCGACAGGATATGGCTACACCTTC
abundance: .
v_gene: TRBV20-1
j_gene: TRBJ1-2
d_gene: .

CDR3aa: CASSYSYEQYF
CDR3nt: TGTGCCAGCAGTTACAGCTACGAGCAGTACTTC
abundance: .
v_gene: TRBV25-1
j_gene: TRBJ2-7
d_gene: .

CDR3aa: CASSQGAGVKYEQYF
CDR3nt: TGCGCCAGCAGCCAAGGGGCGGGGGTAAAATACGAGCAGTACTTC
abundance: .
v_gene: TRBV4-1
j_gene: TRBJ2-7
d_gene: TRBD2

CDR3aa: CASSSDREGANVLTF
CDR3nt: TGTGCCAGCAGTAGTGACAGGGAAGGGGCCAACGTCCTGACTTTC
abundance: .
v_gene: TRBV25-1
j_gene: TRBJ2-6
d_gene: TRBD1

CDR3aa: CASSPLEPSGNTIYF
CDR3nt: TGTGCCAGCAGCCCCCTTGAGCCCTCTGGAAACACCATATATTTT
abundance: .
v_gene: TRBV28
j_gene: TRBJ1-3
d_gene: .

CDR3aa: CASSARPWTGSLNTEAFF
CDR3nt: TGTGCCAGTAGTGCCCGTCCTTGGACAGGGTCTTTGAACACTGAAGCTTTCTTT
abundance: .
v_gene: TRBV19
j_gene: TRBJ1-1
d_gene: TRBD1

CDR3aa: CASSQGDIRQQYF
CDR3nt: TGTGCCAGCAGCCAAGGGGACATTCGACAGCAGTACTTC
abundance: .
v_gene: TRBV3-1/TRBV3-2
j_gene: TRBJ2-7
d_gene: .

CDR3aa: CASSQAMAAGASMNNSPLHF
CDR3nt: TGTGCCAGCAGCCAAGCCATGGCGGCAGGGGCATCGATGAATAATTCACCCCTCCACTTT
abundance: .
v_gene: TRBV3-1/TRBV3-2
j_gene: TRBJ1-6
d_gene: .

CDR3aa: CASSLGSTPYEQYF
CDR3nt: TGTGCCAGCAGCTTAGGGTCAACTCCCTACGAGCAGTACTTC
abundance: .
v_gene: TRBV7-6
j_gene: TRBJ2-7
d_gene: .

CDR3aa: CASRPGTGVAGELFF
CDR3nt: TGTGCCAGTAGGCCCGGGACAGGGGTCGCCGGGGAGCTGTTTTTT
abundance: .
v_gene: TRBV19
j_gene: TRBJ2-2
d_gene: TRBD1

CDR3aa: CASSYLAPSGQPQHF
CDR3nt: TGTGCCAGCAGTTATTTGGCTCCCTCCGGGCAGCCCCAGCATTTT
abundance: .
v_gene: TRBV6-2/TRBV6-3
j_gene: TRBJ1-5
d_gene: .

CDR3aa: CASSQDSTSYEQYF
CDR3nt: TGTGCCAGCAGCCAAGACAGTACCTCCTACGAGCAGTACTTC
abundance: .
v_gene: TRBV3-1/TRBV3-2
j_gene: TRBJ2-7
d_gene: .

CDR3aa: CASKRDRGNSYGYTF
CDR3nt: TGTGCCAGTAAGAGGGACAGGGGGAATAGCTATGGCTACACCTTC
abundance: .
v_gene: TRBV19
j_gene: TRBJ1-2
d_gene: TRBD1

CDR3aa: CSIPRQPQETQYF
CDR3nt: TGCAGCATCCCCCGACAGCCTCAAGAGACCCAGTACTTC
abundance: .
v_gene: TRBV29-1
j_gene: TRBJ2-5
d_gene: .

CDR3aa: CASSDPGQVVYGYTF
CDR3nt: TGTGCCAGCAGTGACCCGGGACAGGTGGTCTATGGCTACACCTTC
abundance: .
v_gene: TRBV25-1
j_gene: TRBJ1-2
d_gene: TRBD1

CDR3aa: CASSLLAGASTDTQYF
CDR3nt: TGTGCCAGCAGCCTGCTAGCGGGGGCTAGCACAGATACGCAGTATTTT
abundance: .
v_gene: TRBV7-2
j_gene: TRBJ2-3
d_gene: TRBD2

CDR3aa: CASSATDLTGEKLFF
CDR3nt: TGTGCCAGCAGCGCGACCGACCTGACAGGGGAGAAACTGTTTTTT
abundance: .
v_gene: TRBV5-6
j_gene: TRBJ1-4
d_gene: TRBD1

CDR3aa: CASSIARGTDTQYF
CDR3nt: TGTGCCAGTAGTATTGCGCGGGGCACAGATACGCAGTATTTT
abundance: .
v_gene: TRBV19
j_gene: TRBJ2-3
d_gene: .

CDR3aa: CASTPGQHNSPLHF
CDR3nt: TGTGCCAGTACTCCGGGACAGCATAATTCACCCCTCCACTTT
abundance: .
v_gene: TRBV2
j_gene: TRBJ1-6
d_gene: TRBD1

CDR3aa: CASSPRRGGDSSYEQYF
CDR3nt: TGTGCCAGCAGTCCCCGGCGGGGGGGAGATAGCTCCTACGAGCAGTACTTC
abundance: .
v_gene: TRBV28
j_gene: TRBJ2-7
d_gene: TRBD2

CDR3aa: CASSVNSGEQYF
CDR3nt: TGTGCCAGCAGCGTAAACTCGGGCGAGCAGTACTTC
abundance: .
v_gene: TRBV9
j_gene: TRBJ2-7
d_gene: .

CDR3aa: CASSPQAYEQYF
CDR3nt: TGTGCCAGCTCACCCCAGGCGTACGAGCAGTACTTC
abundance: .
v_gene: TRBV18
j_gene: TRBJ2-7
d_gene: .

CDR3aa: CASSLDRGGYTF
CDR3nt: TGTGCCAGCAGCTTGGACAGGGGCGGCTACACCTTC
abundance: few
v_gene: TRBV5-4
j_gene: TRBJ1-2
d_gene: TRBD1

CDR3aa: CASSLRDRGLAYEQYF
CDR3nt: TGTGCCAGCAGTCTCCGGGACAGGGGGCTGGCCTACGAGCAGTACTTC
abundance: .
v_gene: TRBV28
j_gene: TRBJ2-7
d_gene: TRBD1

CDR3aa: CSARGPRELFF
CDR3nt: TGCAGTGCTAGAGGTCCAAGAGAACTGTTTTTT
abundance: .
v_gene: TRBV20-1
j_gene: TRBJ1-4
d_gene: .

CDR3aa: CASSTVDRGLGEQYF
CDR3nt: TGTGCCAGCAGCACCGTGGACAGGGGGCTAGGAGAGCAGTACTTC
abundance: .
v_gene: TRBV9
j_gene: TRBJ2-7
d_gene: TRBD1

CDR3aa: CASRGRPSQPQHF
CDR3nt: TGTGCCAGCAGGGGCAGACCGAGTCAGCCCCAGCATTTT
abundance: .
v_gene: TRBV2
j_gene: TRBJ1-5
d_gene: .

CDR3aa: CASSEGRNNSPLHF
CDR3nt: TGCGCCAGCAGCGAGGGTAGGAATAATTCACCCCTCCACTTT
abundance: .
v_gene: TRBV5-1
j_gene: TRBJ1-6
d_gene: .

CDR3aa: CASSLGGQGGEKLFF
CDR3nt: TGTGCCAGCAGCTTAGGGGGCCAGGGAGGGGAAAAACTGTTTTTT
abundance: .
v_gene: TRBV7-8
j_gene: TRBJ1-4
d_gene: .

CDR3aa: CATAPGTGGAGTEAFF
CDR3nt: TGCGCCACCGCACCCGGGACAGGGGGCGCAGGCACTGAAGCTTTCTTT
abundance: .
v_gene: TRBV5-1
j_gene: TRBJ1-1
d_gene: TRBD1

CDR3aa: CASSEIQGSGELFF
CDR3nt: TGCGCCAGCAGTGAGATACAGGGGTCCGGGGAGCTGTTTTTT
abundance: few
v_gene: TRBV10-1
j_gene: TRBJ2-2
d_gene: TRBD1

CDR3aa: CASSAALGSTDTQYF
CDR3nt: TGTGCCAGCAGCGCGGCGCTGGGTAGCACAGATACGCAGTATTTT
abundance: .
v_gene: TRBV5-4
j_gene: TRBJ2-3
d_gene: .

CDR3aa: CASSLGTGAPPYEQYF
CDR3nt: TGTGCCAGCAGCTTAGGGACAGGGGCCCCCCCCTACGAGCAGTACTTC
abundance: .
v_gene: TRBV7-6
j_gene: TRBJ2-7
d_gene: TRBD1

CDR3aa: CASSFPGTYEQYF
CDR3nt: TGTGCCAGCAGCTTCCCGGGAACCTACGAGCAGTACTTC
abundance: .
v_gene: TRBV11-2
j_gene: TRBJ2-7
d_gene: .

CDR3aa: CASSQVGGQSHGYTF
CDR3nt: TGTGCCAGCAGCCAAGTGGGGGGACAGAGCCATGGCTACACCTTC
abundance: once
v_gene: TRBV3-1/TRBV3-2
j_gene: TRBJ1-2
d_gene: TRBD1

CDR3aa: CAWRGVTSGEQFF
CDR3nt: TGTGCCTGGAGAGGTGTGACTAGCGGAGAGCAGTTCTTC
abundance: .
v_gene: TRBV30
j_gene: TRBJ2-1
d_gene: TRBD2

CDR3aa: CASSVVTEAFF
CDR3nt: TGTGCCAGCAGCGTAGTAACTGAAGCTTTCTTT
abundance: few
v_gene: TRBV9
j_gene: TRBJ1-1
d_gene: .

CDR3aa: CASSPLAYSANTGELFF
CDR3nt: TGTGCCAGCAGCCCACTAGCGTACTCCGCGAACACCGGGGAGCTGTTTTTT
abundance: .
v_gene: TRBV7-3
j_gene: TRBJ2-2
d_gene: TRBD2

CDR3aa: CASSEGGGLDQPQHF
CDR3nt: TGTGCCAGCAGTGAAGGAGGGGGCCTGGATCAGCCCCAGCATTTT
abundance: .
v_gene: TRBV6-1
j_gene: TRBJ1-5
d_gene: TRBD1

CDR3aa: CASSIWTEGNQPQHF
CDR3nt: TGTGCCAGTAGTATCTGGACAGAGGGCAATCAGCCCCAGCATTTT
abundance: .
v_gene: TRBV19
j_gene: TRBJ1-5
d_gene: .

CDR3aa: CASSTLGKGDPPLHF
CDR3nt: TGTGCCAGTAGTACCCTCGGGAAGGGGGATCCACCCCTCCACTTT
abundance: .
v_gene: TRBV19
j_gene: TRBJ1-6
d_gene: .

CDR3aa: CASEGDRGYEQYF
CDR3nt: TGTGCCAGCGAGGGGGACAGGGGTTACGAGCAGTACTTC
abundance: .
v_gene: TRBV6-5
j_gene: TRBJ2-7
d_gene: TRBD1

CDR3aa: CASSEGGSEDTEAFF
CDR3nt: TGCGCCAGCAGTGAAGGGGGCAGCGAGGACACTGAAGCTTTCTTT
abundance: .
v_gene: TRBV10-1
j_gene: TRBJ1-1
d_gene: TRBD1